Each of the 26 T cell receptor beta chains below was sequenced from the same sample in a study of blood T cell repertoires in COVID-19. Profiling relied on immunoSEQ multiplex PCR, and the TCRdb table lists in-frame clones only, not all of them. Among fewer than 250,000 clones listed, around 90% were seen once. The material sequenced was PBMCs or T cells enriched from blood (not recorded which). These receptors were taken from a woman in her forties or fifties with acute COVID-19.

The chain is built from TRBV7-6 and TRBJ1-2, with D maybe TRBD1 (5 bases). The CDR3 loop spans 14 amino acids. The ends were cut back, 5 bases at V and 6 bases at J, with 16 bases in the middle. The germline CDR1 and CDR2 sequences are SGHVS and FNYEAQ. The CDR3 DNA follows: TGTGCCAGCAGCCTACGGTCGGGGGAAAATGGCTACACCTTC. This translates into CASSLRSGENGYTF. Full variable domain (outside the CDR3, taken from reference TRBV7-6 and TRBJ1-2): GAGVSQSPRYKVTKRGQDVALRCDPISGHVSLYWYRQALGQGPEFLTYFNYEAQQDKSGLPNDRFSAERPEGSISTLTIQRTEQRDSAMYRCASSLRSGENGYTFGSGTRLTVV.

The rearrangement uses TRBV5-1 and TRBJ1-1; weak D call: TRBD1 (5 bases). This CDR3 region has 16 residues. Germline V gene data show CDR1 as SGHRS and CDR2 as YFSETQ. Trimming cost V 3 bases and J 4 bases, with 19 bases left between them. The CDR3 region is CASSSRERMYGTEAFF. CDR3 sequence (DNA): TGCGCCAGCAGCTCCAGGGAAAGGATGTATGGCACTGAAGCTTTCTTT.

V gene TRBV18 combines with J gene TRBJ1-5; 7 bases fit TRBD1. The CDR3 contains 14 residues. Germline V lookup: CDR1 KGHSH, CDR2 LQKENI. V dropped 3 bases and J dropped 7; count of bases not matched to a gene: 6. The CDR3 spells CASSPGQDLQPQHF. The CDR3 DNA sequence: TGTGCCAGCTCACCCGGACAGGATCTGCAGCCCCAGCATTTT. The complete variable domain, with remaining parts taken from reference TRBV18 and TRBJ1-5, reads NAGVMQNPRHLVRRRGQEARLRCSPMKGHSHVYWYRQLPEEGLKFMVYLQKENIIDESGMPKERFSAEFPKEGPSILRIQQVVRGDSAAYFCASSPGQDLQPQHFGDGTRLSIL.

The chain employs TRBV6-5 and TRBJ1-2; 9 nucleotides agree with TRBD1. The CDR3 extends over 14 amino acids. Germline loops: CDR1 MNHEY, CDR2 SVGAGI. J gave up 3 bases and V 6 bases, and 5 bases lay outside the gene matches. The CDR3 sequence: CASRLTGGDYGYTF. The CDR3 region has the DNA TGTGCCAGCAGGCTTACAGGGGGCGACTATGGCTACACCTTC.

The chain joins TRBV19 to TRBJ2-1; 8 positions match TRBD2. The CDR3 is 14 residues long. Germline loops: CDR1 LNHDA, CDR2 SQIVND (reference sequence). The V and J ends lost 11 bases and 7 bases, in that order; junction bases with no gene match: 13. The CDR3 DNA sequence: TGTGCCTCCTCCGGGACTAGATACGTGAATGAGCAGTTCTTC. This codes for CASSGTRYVNEQFF. Full variable domain (rest looked up from reference TRBV19 and TRBJ2-1): DGGITQSPKYLFRKEGQNVTLSCEQNLNHDAMYWYRQDPGQGLRLIYYSQIVNDFQKGDIAEGYSVSREKKESFPLTVTSAQKNPTAFYLCASSGTRYVNEQFFGPGTRLTVL.

The gene calls are TRBV6-2 or TRBV6-3 and TRBJ1-5, with D unresolved. This CDR3 comprises 15 residues. CDR1 is MNHEY, CDR2 SVGEGT, per germline. Trimming took off 0 bases at V and 5 bases at J, with 11 bases between the two ends. CDR3 residues: CASSYSSRRDQPQHF. CDR3 sequence (DNA): TGTGCCAGCAGTTACTCGAGTCGTCGGGATCAGCCCCAGCATTTT.

The gene calls are TRBV18 and TRBJ1-2, with a possible D match to TRBD1 (6 bases). This CDR3 is built from 13 residues. Germline assignment: CDR1 KGHSH and CDR2 LQKENI. Trimming took off 6 bases at V and 1 base at J, with 9 bases between the two ends. CDR3 bases: TGTGCCAGCTCCCAGGGACATAACTATGGCTACACCTTC. Protein sequence: CASSQGHNYGYTF.

The rearrangement uses TRBV7-3 and TRBJ2-3; the match to TRBD2 covers 8 bases. Losses at the gene ends were 2 bases for V and 4 bases for J; bases not matched to a gene: 8. CDR1 and CDR2 from the germline V gene are SGHTA and FQGTGA. The CDR3 has 16 amino acids. The chain's CDR3 is CASSLWGSGNSDTQYF. DNA of the CDR3: TGTGCCAGCAGCTTATGGGGTAGCGGGAACTCAGATACGCAGTATTTT.

With respect to this clone: The same CDR3 is also encoded by other DNA sequences in this sample. This chain links TRBV2 with TRBJ1-5; 9 nucleotides align to TRBD1. Germline CDR1 and CDR2: SNHLY and FYNNEI. The CDR3 spans 13 residues. The V gene end was trimmed by 6 bases and the J gene end by 4 bases; junction bases not matched to a gene: 1. This CDR3 reads CASSGTGNQPQHF. The CDR3 DNA sequence: TGTGCCAGCAGCGGGACAGGGAATCAGCCCCAGCATTTT.

For this clone: The junction differs from germline at one of its ends, possibly a read error. The chain joins TRBV10-3 to TRBJ1-5; 8 positions match TRBD1. CDR3 length: 13 residues. CDR1 is ENHRY, CDR2 SYGVKD, per germline. CDR3 protein: CAIGAGGNQPQHF. The CDR3 nucleotides read TGTGCAATAGGTGCAGGGGGCAACCAGCCCCAGCATTTT.

V and J are TRBV2 and TRBJ2-1; no clear D. This CDR3 has 15 residues. Trimming stripped 4 bases from V and 1 base from J, with 11 bases between. Germline V lookup: CDR1 SNHLY, CDR2 FYNNEI. CDR3: CASSVGGLSYNEQFF. As DNA, the CDR3 is TGTGCCAGCAGTGTAGGCGGTCTTTCCTACAATGAGCAGTTCTTC. Full variable domain (remainder filled in from reference TRBV2 and TRBJ2-1): EPEVTQTPSHQVTQMGQEVILRCVPISNHLYFYWYRQILGQKVEFLVSFYNNEISEKSEIFDDQFSVERPDGSNFTLKIRSTKLEDSAMYFCASSVGGLSYNEQFFGPGTRLTVL.

The gene calls are TRBV28 and TRBJ2-7, with 16 nucleotides matching TRBD2. V shed 5 bases, J shed 2 bases, and the junction held 9 bases outside the gene matches. The germline gives CDR1 MDHEN, CDR2 SYDVKM. There are 18 residues in the CDR3. Written as DNA, the CDR3 is TGTGCCAGCAGTGCACCGGGACTAGCGGGAGGGCCACCCTACGAGCAGTACTTC. It encodes CASSAPGLAGGPPYEQYF.

The V gene is TRBV2, the J gene TRBJ1-5, with D perhaps TRBD1 (6 bases). The CDR3 is 16 residues long. V lost 3 bases and J lost 4, with 16 bases in between. The germline V gene encodes CDR1 SNHLY and CDR2 FYNNEI. The CDR3 DNA follows: TGTGCCAGCAGTGAGGACAGCGCCATAGCAAATCAGCCCCAGCATTTT. Encoded protein: CASSEDSAIANQPQHF.

This chain connects TRBV9 to TRBJ1-1; no definite D call. Germline V CDR1 and CDR2: SGDLS, YYNGEE. The CDR3 extends over 13 amino acids. Trimming shortened V by 4 bases and J by 5 bases, and 12 bases separated the two germline ends. CDR3 amino acids: CASSLSPSTEAFF. As DNA, the CDR3 is TGTGCCAGCAGCCTATCCCCGAGTACTGAAGCTTTCTTT.

The chain recombines TRBV2 with TRBJ2-5; 10 nucleotides line up with TRBD2. Germline values: CDR1 SNHLY, CDR2 FYNNEI. V dropped 7 bases and J dropped 5; count of bases not matched to a gene: 7. This CDR3 is built from 14 residues. The CDR3 region is CASTLAGVWETQYF. The CDR3 DNA sequence: TGTGCCAGCACTCTAGCGGGAGTGTGGGAGACCCAGTACTTC.

This sequence joins TRBV23-1 and TRBJ2-3; 7 bases fit TRBD1. TRBV23-1 is recorded as an ORF, its role being uncertain. J was trimmed by 1 base and V by 6 bases; bases with no gene match: 10. The CDR3 length is 16 residues. The CDR3 is CASRNETGNCTDTQYF. CDR3 DNA sequence: TGCGCCAGCAGGAACGAGACAGGGAACTGCACAGATACGCAGTATTTT.

The rearrangement joins TRBV12-3 or TRBV12-4 to TRBJ2-7; perhaps TRBD1 as D (6 bases). Trimming cost V 5 bases and J 7 bases, with 15 bases left between them. This CDR3 is built from 13 residues. In DNA form, the CDR3 reads TGTGCCAGCAGTCACAACAGGGATAGGGAGCAGTACTTC. This gives the protein CASSHNRDREQYF.

The chain joins TRBV2 to TRBJ1-5, with TRBD1 matching 8 bases. With 3 bases clipped from V and 7 bases from J, the junction kept 8 bases outside the gene matches. Germline V gene data show CDR1 as SNHLY and CDR2 as FYNNEI. This CDR3 spans 15 amino acids. The CDR3 region is CASSETAGQGQPQHF. CDR3 bases: TGTGCCAGCAGTGAGACAGCTGGACAGGGCCAGCCCCAGCATTTT.

This rearrangement joins TRBV5-4 to TRBJ1-3, with 8 bases identical to TRBD1. Trimming removed 3 bases from V and 2 bases from J; junction bases left unmatched: 7. This CDR3 has 16 amino acids. The germline gives CDR1 SGHNT, CDR2 YYREEE (reference sequence). The CDR3 sequence: CASSSPGQVAGNTIYF. CDR3 DNA: TGTGCCAGCAGCTCCCCGGGACAGGTGGCTGGAAACACCATATATTTT.

The chain employs TRBV5-1 and TRBJ2-3; 13 positions match TRBD2. The V and J ends lost 0 bases and 6 bases, in that order; junction bases with no gene match: 7. The CDR3 runs to 17 residues. Germline-derived CDR1 and CDR2 are SGHRS and YFSETQ. The CDR3 sequence: CASSLGLAGGVGDTQYF. CDR3 DNA sequence: TGCGCCAGCAGCTTGGGACTAGCGGGAGGAGTGGGCGATACGCAGTATTTT.

CDR3 bases: TGTGCCAGCAGTCCAGCCGGGACAGCCTACGAGCAGTACTTC. This codes for CASSPAGTAYEQYF. The chain carries TRBV28 and TRBJ2-7; 7 positions agree with TRBD1. This CDR3 comprises 14 residues. Germline V gene sequence: CDR1 MDHEN, CDR2 SYDVKM. V lost 5 bases to trimming and J lost 2 bases; unmatched junction nucleotides: 6.

The rearrangement joins TRBV11-2 to TRBJ2-1; the match to TRBD2 covers 12 bases. The germline CDR1 and CDR2 sequences are SGHAT and FQNNGV. V lost 4 bases, J lost 6 bases, and 7 bases stayed unmatched. The CDR3 has 16 residues. DNA of the CDR3: TGTGCCAGCAGCTCCCCGACTAGCGGGAGAGGCAATGAGCAGTTCTTC. It encodes CASSSPTSGRGNEQFF.

The genes are TRBV7-2 and TRBJ1-1, with a tentative D call TRBD1 (5 bases). The germline V and J ends were trimmed by 3 bases and 6 bases, with 11 bases remaining between them. CDR3 length equals 13 residues. Looked up from germline, CDR1 is SGHTA and CDR2 is FQGNSA. The CDR3 loop reads CASSFWGDSEAFF. CDR3 coding DNA: TGTGCCAGCAGCTTCTGGGGGGACTCTGAAGCTTTCTTT.

This clone was found a few times. This chain connects TRBV2 to TRBJ1-4; D gene unclear. Germline V gene data show CDR1 as SNHLY and CDR2 as FYNNEI. The CDR3 covers 14 residues. Trimming removed 8 bases at V and 0 bases at J, with 10 bases between. Written as DNA, the CDR3 is TGTGCCAGCCTTCTGAGGGCAACTAATGAAAAACTGTTTTTT. Translating it yields CASLLRATNEKLFF.

In its sample, this clone was seen once. The chain joins TRBV2 to TRBJ2-1; 9 bases map to TRBD2. Looked up from germline, CDR1 is SNHLY and CDR2 is FYNNEI. The CDR3 runs 15 residues. V was pared by 3 bases and J by 7 bases, with 7 bases of the junction left unmatched. The CDR3 DNA is TGTGCCAGCAGTGATGTAGCGGGAGATTTAAATGAGCAGTTCTTC. It is translated as CASSDVAGDLNEQFF.

This clone was observed at least ten times. The chain couples TRBV7-2 to TRBJ2-7, with TRBD1 matching over 7 bases. The V and J ends lost 4 bases and 3 bases, in that order; junction bases with no gene match: 9. This CDR3 has 15 amino acids. Germline CDR1 and CDR2: SGHTA and FQGNSA. For the CDR3, the DNA is TGTGCCAGCAGCTCTCCAGACAGGGCGTACTACGAGCAGTACTTC. This encodes CASSSPDRAYYEQYF.